The present T cell receptor beta chain was sequenced within a study of regulatory T cells in long-lasting Graves disease. Time point noted: persistent/refractory GD, antithyroid drugs over 5 years with positive TRAb. RNA extracted from PBMCs served as the sequencing template. This CDR3 comprises 15 residues. Germline assignment: CDR1 MNHEY and CDR2 SVGAGI. Trimming took 2 bases from V and 5 from J, leaving 13 bases between them. CDR3 regions were amplified by Arm-PCR using iRepertoire HTBI primers to build TCR beta libraries. TCRdb reanalysed the multiplex PCR reads using MiXCR and keeps one entry per CDR3 protein. The data hold over 650,000 distinct CDR3 sequences, with about 32% observed a single time.

Sequences were derived from peripheral blood mononuclear cells (PBMCs), sampled when the disease was refractory, from a patient treated with antithyroid drugs. The sequence was collected from a female donor with Graves disease. The V call is TRBV6-5, the J call TRBJ2-1; D gene unclear. The DNA of the CDR3 is TGTGCCAGCAGTTACCCCTCTGGGCGGCACAATGAGCAGTTCTTC. It specifies CASSYPSGRHNEQFF.